This is a list of T cell receptor beta chains from one sample in a study of tumor-infiltrating lymphocytes in primary liver carcinoma. TCRdb called the multiplex PCR reads again in MiXCR, with one record for every CDR3 protein. Of tens of thousands of distinct CDR3 sequences in the sample, over 60% were seen once. The source material was liver tumor tissue from sampling region 1. These receptor sequences come from a man between 40 and 49 years old with primary liver carcinoma and hepatitis B virus infection. Each CDR3 is given with its conserved first and last residue. The order of the fields is clone size, J gene, D gene, V gene, CDR3 protein, CDR3 DNA. A D gene is named only where the DNA matches it firmly. Clone sizes are given selectively: once, few, many, or a class where the clone is expanded.

clone_size: .; j_call: TRBJ1-2; d_call: TRBD1; v_call: TRBV5-8; cdr3_aa: CASNMKEDRGRAGYAF; cdr3_nt: TGTGCCAGCAACATGAAGGAGGACAGGGGGCGCGCTGGCTACGCCTTC
clone_size: once; j_call: TRBJ2-2; d_call: TRBD2; v_call: TRBV12-3/TRBV12-4; cdr3_aa: CTSTQTSAPGSTGELFF; cdr3_nt: TGTACCAGCACCCAGACTAGCGCTCCAGGTAGCACCGGGGAGCTGTTTTTT
clone_size: many; j_call: TRBJ1-3; d_call: .; v_call: TRBV30; cdr3_aa: CAWSQEAGNTIYF; cdr3_nt: TGTGCCTGGAGTCAGGAGGCTGGAAACACCATATATTTT
clone_size: many; j_call: TRBJ2-2; d_call: .; v_call: TRBV6-6; cdr3_aa: CASRGGPMGPGELFF; cdr3_nt: TGTGCCAGCAGGGGGGGACCCATGGGACCCGGGGAGCTGTTTTTT
clone_size: .; j_call: TRBJ1-5; d_call: .; v_call: TRBV4-1; cdr3_aa: CASSPRRGNQPQHF; cdr3_nt: TGCGCCAGCAGCCCGAGGAGGGGAAACCAGCCCCAGCATTTT
clone_size: .; j_call: TRBJ1-5; d_call: .; v_call: TRBV4-2; cdr3_aa: CASNQDGGQWGQPQHF; cdr3_nt: TGTGCCAGCAACCAAGATGGAGGGCAGTGGGGGCAGCCCCAGCATTTT
clone_size: .; j_call: TRBJ2-2; d_call: .; v_call: TRBV7-3; cdr3_aa: CTSSLTKAGELFF; cdr3_nt: TGTACCAGCAGCTTGACCAAGGCCGGGGAGCTGTTTTTT
clone_size: many; j_call: TRBJ1-5; d_call: .; v_call: TRBV10-3; cdr3_aa: CAISESQGRVNQPQHF; cdr3_nt: TGTGCCATCAGTGAGTCACAGGGAAGGGTCAATCAGCCCCAGCATTTT
clone_size: many; j_call: TRBJ2-7; d_call: TRBD2; v_call: TRBV12-3/TRBV12-4; cdr3_aa: CASTLAGVLSYEQYF; cdr3_nt: TGTGCCAGCACACTAGCGGGAGTTCTTAGCTACGAGCAGTACTTC
clone_size: many; j_call: TRBJ2-1; d_call: TRBD2; v_call: TRBV4-1; cdr3_aa: CASSQESGRERNEQFF; cdr3_nt: TGCGCCAGCAGCCAAGAAAGCGGGAGAGAGAGAAATGAGCAGTTCTTC
clone_size: few; j_call: TRBJ1-3; d_call: .; v_call: TRBV4-2; cdr3_aa: CASSQTLSYSGNTIYF; cdr3_nt: TGTGCCAGCAGCCAAACACTGTCATACTCTGGAAACACCATATATTTT
clone_size: once; j_call: TRBJ2-6; d_call: TRBD1; v_call: TRBV4-2; cdr3_aa: CASSRVVGTGRLGANVLTF; cdr3_nt: TGTGCCAGCAGCCGAGTTGTCGGGACAGGGCGTCTTGGGGCCAACGTCCTGACTTTC
clone_size: .; j_call: TRBJ2-1; d_call: .; v_call: TRBV5-6; cdr3_aa: CASTSRVGEYNEQFF; cdr3_nt: TGTGCCAGCACTTCGAGGGTGGGGGAGTACAATGAGCAGTTCTTC
clone_size: few; j_call: TRBJ2-1; d_call: .; v_call: TRBV20-1; cdr3_aa: CSARVGAGTSEQFF; cdr3_nt: TGCAGTGCTAGAGTTGGGGCGGGCACGAGTGAGCAGTTCTTC
clone_size: .; j_call: TRBJ1-1; d_call: .; v_call: TRBV6-5; cdr3_aa: CASSSSGNTEAFF; cdr3_nt: TGTGCCAGCAGTTCCTCCGGGAACACTGAAGCTTTCTTT
clone_size: .; j_call: TRBJ2-1; d_call: .; v_call: TRBV11-2; cdr3_aa: CVSSHIGNRNEQFF; cdr3_nt: TGTGTCAGCAGCCATATCGGGAATAGGAATGAGCAGTTCTTC
clone_size: .; j_call: TRBJ2-5; d_call: TRBD2; v_call: TRBV4-2; cdr3_aa: CASSQVTSGCGETQYF; cdr3_nt: TGTGCCAGCAGCCAAGTAACTAGCGGGTGTGGAGAGACCCAGTACTTC
clone_size: .; j_call: TRBJ2-7; d_call: TRBD2; v_call: TRBV5-1; cdr3_aa: CASRGGAAYEQYF; cdr3_nt: TGCGCCAGCAGGGGAGGGGCGGCCTACGAGCAGTACTTC
clone_size: .; j_call: TRBJ2-1; d_call: .; v_call: TRBV4-1; cdr3_aa: CATSQAGTEQFF; cdr3_nt: TGCGCCACCAGTCAAGCAGGAACCGAGCAGTTCTTC
clone_size: .; j_call: TRBJ2-3; d_call: TRBD1; v_call: TRBV6-5; cdr3_aa: CTSRTGGFNQPQYF; cdr3_nt: TGTACCAGCAGGACAGGGGGCTTTAATCAGCCCCAGTATTTT
clone_size: .; j_call: TRBJ2-1; d_call: .; v_call: TRBV4-2; cdr3_aa: CASSQTIGGQFF; cdr3_nt: TGTGCCAGCAGTCAAACAATCGGAGGGCAGTTCTTC
clone_size: .; j_call: TRBJ2-1; d_call: TRBD2; v_call: TRBV11-2; cdr3_aa: CARSLSVGLAGGGYEQFF; cdr3_nt: TGTGCCCGTAGCTTATCCGTTGGACTAGCGGGAGGGGGGTATGAGCAGTTCTTC
clone_size: .; j_call: TRBJ2-4; d_call: .; v_call: TRBV11-2; cdr3_aa: CASSFRLEGRAKNTQHF; cdr3_nt: TGCGCCAGCAGCTTTCGACTAGAGGGAAGGGCCAAAAACACTCAGCACTTC
clone_size: many; j_call: TRBJ2-7; d_call: .; v_call: TRBV10-2; cdr3_aa: CASSAPGIYEQYF; cdr3_nt: TGCGCCAGCAGTGCGCCGGGGATCTACGAGCAGTACTTC
clone_size: .; j_call: TRBJ2-6; d_call: .; v_call: TRBV12-3/TRBV12-4; cdr3_aa: CASTGDGQLTDILTF; cdr3_nt: TGTGCCAGCACCGGGGACGGTCAACTAACCGACATCCTGACTTTC